This TCR beta chain appears in the sequencing data of a study of spatial heterogeneity in lung cancer. The CDR3 contains 15 residues. The V end lost 0 bases, the J end lost 0 bases, and 8 bases lay between the germline ends. CDR1 and CDR2 (germline): ENHRY, SYGVKD. Regarding time point: sample taken at primary tumor resection. TCRdb re-called the 5' RACE reads through MiXCR, storing one row per CDR3 protein. Of around 92,000 distinct CDR3 sequences listed, roughly 12% were seen once; the top ten hold about 40%. The chain recombines TRBV10-3 with TRBJ1-2; D uncertain. This clonotype was sampled from a male donor with early-stage non-small cell lung cancer. The input for sequencing was PBMCs, taken at surgery. The CDR3 here is CAISESFSPNYGYTF. CDR3 bases: TGTGCCATCAGTGAGTCGTTCAGTCCTAACTATGGCTACACCTTC.